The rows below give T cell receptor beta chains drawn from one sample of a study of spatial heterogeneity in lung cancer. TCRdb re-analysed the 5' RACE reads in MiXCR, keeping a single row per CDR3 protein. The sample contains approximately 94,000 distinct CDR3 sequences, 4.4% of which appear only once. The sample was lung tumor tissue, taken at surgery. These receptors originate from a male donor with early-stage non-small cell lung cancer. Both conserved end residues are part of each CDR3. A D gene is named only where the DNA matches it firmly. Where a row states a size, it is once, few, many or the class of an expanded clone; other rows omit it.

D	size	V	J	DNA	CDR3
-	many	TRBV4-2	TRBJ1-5	TGTGCCAGCAGCCAAGTCAGTGGTAATCAGCCCCAGCATTTT	CASSQVSGNQPQHF
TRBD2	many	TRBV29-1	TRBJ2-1	TGCAGCGCGGGGGGGGGCTCTTACAATGAGCAGTTCTTC	CSAGGGSYNEQFF
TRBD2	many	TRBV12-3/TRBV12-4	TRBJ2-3	TGTGCCAGCAGTTTGATGGGGGGGGATACGCAGTATTTT	CASSLMGGDTQYF
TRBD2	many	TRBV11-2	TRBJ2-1	TGTGCCAGCAGCTTCCCTAGCGGGAGTGGTTACAATGAGCAGTTCTTC	CASSFPSGSGYNEQFF
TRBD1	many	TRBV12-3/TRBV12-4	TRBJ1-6	TGTGCCAGCAGTGCCGGGACAGCCTATAATTCACCCCTCCACTTT	CASSAGTAYNSPLHF
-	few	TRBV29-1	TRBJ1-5	TGCAGCGCAGGTGGCCTAAATCAGCCCCAGCATTTT	CSAGGLNQPQHF
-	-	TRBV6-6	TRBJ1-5	TGTGCCAGCAGTTACCTGGACAGTTCTTTAAATCAGCCCCAGCATTTT	CASSYLDSSLNQPQHF
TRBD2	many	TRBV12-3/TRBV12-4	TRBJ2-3	TGTGCCAGCAGTTTCTTTCCGGGGCGGGAGGGGGCAGATACGCAGTATTTT	CASSFFPGREGADTQYF
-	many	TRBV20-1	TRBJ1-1	TGCAGTGCTAGCTGGGGTAGGACTGAAGCTTTCTTT	CSASWGRTEAFF
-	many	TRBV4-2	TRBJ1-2	TGTGCCAGCAGCATCGAAAGAACCACCTATGGCTACACCTTC	CASSIERTTYGYTF
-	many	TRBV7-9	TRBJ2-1	TGTGCCAGCAGCTTAGGGATTAGGGCCCGCCCCTACAATGAGCAGTTCTTC	CASSLGIRARPYNEQFF
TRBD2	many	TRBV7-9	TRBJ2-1	TGTGCCAGCAGCACCCACCCGGGACTAGCGAAAGAAGGAGTTGAGCAGTTCTTC	CASSTHPGLAKEGVEQFF
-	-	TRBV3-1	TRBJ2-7	TGTGCCAGCAGCCAGAATGCGCGCGGTTTCGGCGAGCAGTACTTC	CASSQNARGFGEQYF
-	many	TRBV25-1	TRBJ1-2	TGTGCCAGCAGCCCTGGCCCCTCTGGCTACACCTTC	CASSPGPSGYTF
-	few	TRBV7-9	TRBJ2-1	TGTGCCAGCAGCCCCGGACGCCTCCTCGGGGATGAGCAGTTCTTC	CASSPGRLLGDEQFF
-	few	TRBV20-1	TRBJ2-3	TGCAGTGCTGTTTCCCGGGACCCCACAGATACGCAGTATTTT	CSAVSRDPTDTQYF
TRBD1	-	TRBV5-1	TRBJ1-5	TGCGCCAGCAGCGAAGGACAGGATCAGCCCCAGCATTTT	CASSEGQDQPQHF
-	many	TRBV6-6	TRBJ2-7	TGTGCCAGCAGTTACGCAGGGTCCTACGAGCAGTACTTC	CASSYAGSYEQYF
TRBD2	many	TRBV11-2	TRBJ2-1	TGTGCCAGCAGCTTACTAGCGGGAGGCCCTGAGCAGTTCTTC	CASSLLAGGPEQFF
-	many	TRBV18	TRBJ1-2	TGTGCCAGCTCACCATCTCCAGGGGAGGCCTATGGCTACACCTTC	CASSPSPGEAYGYTF
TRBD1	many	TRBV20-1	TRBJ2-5	TGCAGTGCTAGTCGGGACAGCTACCAAGAGACCCAGTACTTC	CSASRDSYQETQYF
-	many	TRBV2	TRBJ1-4	TGTGCCAGCAGGGACATCTCTATGAATGAAAAACTGTTTTTT	CASRDISMNEKLFF
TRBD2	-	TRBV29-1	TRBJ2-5	TGCAGCGCCACCCCGGGGACTAGAGGAGAGACCCAGTACTTC	CSATPGTRGETQYF
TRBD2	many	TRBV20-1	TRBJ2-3	TGCAGTGCTAGAGATCTCCTCCGGCGGGAGGGCCGGGTGGATACGCAGTATTTT	CSARDLLRREGRVDTQYF
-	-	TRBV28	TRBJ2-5	TGTGCCAGCAGCATCTCCGGGCGAGGAGGGGAGACCCAGTACTTC	CASSISGRGGETQYF
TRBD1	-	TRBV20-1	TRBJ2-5	TGCAGTGCTAGAGGTGGCAGGGGGCTGCAAGAGACCCAGTACTTC	CSARGGRGLQETQYF
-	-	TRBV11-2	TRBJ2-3	TGTGCCAGCAGCTTATCCGGGACCGGAGATACGCAGTATTTT	CASSLSGTGDTQYF
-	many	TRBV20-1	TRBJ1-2	TGCAGTGCTACGGACGTAGATGGCTACACCTTC	CSATDVDGYTF
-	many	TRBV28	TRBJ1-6	TGTGCCAGCAGGTCACAGGGCGCCACGTGGGCCCTCCACTTT	CASRSQGATWALHF
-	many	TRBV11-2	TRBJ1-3	TGTGCCAGCAGTTCTTACAGCGGGCCGAAAGGAAACACCATATATTTT	CASSSYSGPKGNTIYF
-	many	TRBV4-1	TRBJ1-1	TGCGCCAGCAGCCAGGTCCAGGGGAACACTGAAGCTTTCTTT	CASSQVQGNTEAFF
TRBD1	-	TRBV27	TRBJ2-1	TGTGCCAGCGGGGACAGGGCGTCCTACAATGAGCAGTTCTTC	CASGDRASYNEQFF
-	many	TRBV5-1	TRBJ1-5	TGCGCCAGCAGTCAAGGGGCTTTTCGGGATCAGCCCCAGCATTTT	CASSQGAFRDQPQHF
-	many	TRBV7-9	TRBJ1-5	TGTGCCAGCAGCTTAGGGGGTGGGGGATTCAATCAGCCCCAGCATTTT	CASSLGGGGFNQPQHF
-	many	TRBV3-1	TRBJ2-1	TGTGCCAGCAGCCTCATGCCCCCCCTAAGCTCCTACAATGAGCAGTTCTTC	CASSLMPPLSSYNEQFF
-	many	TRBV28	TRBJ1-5	TGTGCCAGCAGCCCAGGGGCCTATAGCAATCAGCCCCAGCATTTT	CASSPGAYSNQPQHF
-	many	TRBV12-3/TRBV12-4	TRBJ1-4	TGTGCCAGCAGTTCAAGGACGGGTAATGAAAAACTGTTTTTT	CASSSRTGNEKLFF
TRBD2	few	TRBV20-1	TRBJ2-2	TGCAGTGCTAGGGACCGGACTAGCGGGACAAGGATTGCCGGGGAGCTGTTTTTT	CSARDRTSGTRIAGELFF
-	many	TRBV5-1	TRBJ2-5	TGCGCCAGCAGCTTGGCCGTAGAGGGAGGCCAAGAGACCCAGTACTTC	CASSLAVEGGQETQYF
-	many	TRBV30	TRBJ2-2	TGTGCCTGGAGGGCTTCGCGGGTCGACACCGGGGAGCTGTTTTTT	CAWRASRVDTGELFF
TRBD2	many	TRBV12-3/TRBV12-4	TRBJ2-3	TGTGCCAGCACCCGAGGACTAGCGGGAGGGGGGGGCACAGATACGCAGTATTTT	CASTRGLAGGGGTDTQYF